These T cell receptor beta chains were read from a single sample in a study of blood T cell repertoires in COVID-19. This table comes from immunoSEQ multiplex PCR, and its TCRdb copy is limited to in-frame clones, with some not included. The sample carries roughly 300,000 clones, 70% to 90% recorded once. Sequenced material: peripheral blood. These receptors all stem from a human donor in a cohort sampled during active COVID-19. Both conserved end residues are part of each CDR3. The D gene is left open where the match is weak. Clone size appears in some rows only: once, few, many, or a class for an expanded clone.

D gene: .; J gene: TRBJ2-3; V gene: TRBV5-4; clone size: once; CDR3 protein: CASSLGAPGTDTQYF; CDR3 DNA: TGTGCCAGCAGCTTGGGGGCACCGGGCACAGATACGCAGTATTTT
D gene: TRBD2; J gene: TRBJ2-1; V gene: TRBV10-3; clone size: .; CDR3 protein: CAISEPRTSGGVVSEQFF; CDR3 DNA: TGTGCCATCAGTGAGCCGAGGACTAGCGGGGGGGTGGTAAGTGAGCAGTTCTTC
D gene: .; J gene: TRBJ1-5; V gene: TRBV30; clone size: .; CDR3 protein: CAWSARSGGRNQPQHF; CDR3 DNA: TGTGCCTGGAGCGCTCGGTCGGGGGGACGGAATCAGCCCCAGCATTTT
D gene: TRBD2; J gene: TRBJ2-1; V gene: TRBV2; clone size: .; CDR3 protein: CASSPGTSGVNEQFF; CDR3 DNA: TGTGCCAGCAGCCCCGGGACTAGCGGGGTGAATGAGCAGTTCTTC
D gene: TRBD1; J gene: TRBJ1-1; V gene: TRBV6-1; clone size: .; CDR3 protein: CASSDGTGRNTEAFF; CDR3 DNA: TGTGCCAGCAGTGATGGGACAGGGAGAAACACTGAAGCTTTCTTT
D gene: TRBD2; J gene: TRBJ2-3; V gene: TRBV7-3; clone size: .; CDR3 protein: CASSSATSGGWADTQYF; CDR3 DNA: TGTGCCAGCAGCTCCGCGACTAGCGGGGGGTGGGCAGATACGCAGTATTTT
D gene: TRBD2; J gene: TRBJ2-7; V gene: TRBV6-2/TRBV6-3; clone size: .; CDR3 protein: CASSYTSGAYEQYF; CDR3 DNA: TGTGCCAGCAGTTACACTAGCGGGGCCTACGAGCAGTACTTC
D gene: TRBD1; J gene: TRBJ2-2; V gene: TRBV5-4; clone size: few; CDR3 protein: CASSLGDRDTGELFF; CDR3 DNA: TGTGCCAGCAGCTTGGGAGACAGGGACACCGGGGAGCTGTTTTTT
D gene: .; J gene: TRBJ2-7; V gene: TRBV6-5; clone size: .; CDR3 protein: CASSYSPGNYEQYF; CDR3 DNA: TGTGCCAGCAGTTACTCCCCGGGGAACTACGAGCAGTACTTC
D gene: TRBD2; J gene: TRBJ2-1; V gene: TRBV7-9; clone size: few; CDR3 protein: CATSGLAGTNEQFF; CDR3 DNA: TGTGCCACCTCGGGACTAGCGGGCACCAATGAGCAGTTCTTC
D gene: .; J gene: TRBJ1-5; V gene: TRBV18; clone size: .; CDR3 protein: CASSLTVTRGDQPQHF; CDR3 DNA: TGTGCCAGCTCCCTAACGGTAACCAGGGGAGATCAGCCCCAGCATTTT
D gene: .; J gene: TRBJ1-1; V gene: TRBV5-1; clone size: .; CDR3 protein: CASSPPNRGLGTEAFF; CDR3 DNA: TGCGCCAGCAGCCCTCCGAATAGGGGATTAGGTACTGAAGCTTTCTTT
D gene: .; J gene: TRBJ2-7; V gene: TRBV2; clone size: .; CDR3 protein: CASSTVAPYEQYF; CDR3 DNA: TGTGCCAGCAGCACAGTGGCACCTTACGAGCAGTACTTC
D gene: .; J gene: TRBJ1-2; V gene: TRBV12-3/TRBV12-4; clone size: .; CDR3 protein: CASSGGTYGYTF; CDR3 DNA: TGTGCCAGCAGTGGGGGGACCTATGGCTACACCTTC
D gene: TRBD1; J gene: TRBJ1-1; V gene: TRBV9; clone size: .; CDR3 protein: CASSVGQGGTEAFF; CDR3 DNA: TGTGCCAGCAGCGTAGGACAGGGAGGCACTGAAGCTTTCTTT
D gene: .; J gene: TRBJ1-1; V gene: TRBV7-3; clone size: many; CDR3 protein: CASSLSGGKVNTEAFF; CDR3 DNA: TGTGCCAGCAGCTTAAGCGGGGGTAAGGTGAACACTGAAGCTTTCTTT
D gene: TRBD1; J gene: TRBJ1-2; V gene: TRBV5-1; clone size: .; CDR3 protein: CASSPRDRGANYGYTF; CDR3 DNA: TGCGCCAGCAGCCCGCGGGACAGGGGAGCTAACTATGGCTACACCTTC
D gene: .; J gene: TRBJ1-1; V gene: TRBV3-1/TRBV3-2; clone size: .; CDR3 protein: CASSKRGTAEAFF; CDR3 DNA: TGTGCCAGCAGTAAAAGGGGAACTGCGGAAGCTTTCTTT
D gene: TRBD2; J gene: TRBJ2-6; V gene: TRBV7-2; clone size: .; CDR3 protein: CASSLWRGGLSGANVLTF; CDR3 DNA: TGTGCCAGCAGCTTGTGGCGGGGGGGCCTTTCTGGGGCCAACGTCCTGACTTTC
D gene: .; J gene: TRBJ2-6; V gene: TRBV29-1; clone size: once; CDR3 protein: CSVEDGGGLFFSSGANVLTF; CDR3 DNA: TGCAGCGTTGAAGATGGAGGTGGGCTGTTCTTCAGCTCTGGGGCCAACGTCCTGACTTTC
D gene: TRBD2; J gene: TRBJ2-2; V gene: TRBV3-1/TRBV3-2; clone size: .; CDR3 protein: CASSPGLAAGELFF; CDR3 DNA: TGTGCCAGCAGCCCGGGACTAGCGGCCGGGGAGCTGTTTTTT
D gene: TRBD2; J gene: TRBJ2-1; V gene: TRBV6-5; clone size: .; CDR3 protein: CASSGTSAVLGEQFF; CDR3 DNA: TGTGCCAGCAGCGGGACTAGCGCGGTTTTGGGTGAGCAGTTCTTC
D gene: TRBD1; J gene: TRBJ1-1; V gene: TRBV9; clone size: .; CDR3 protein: CASSVGDRPFGTEAFF; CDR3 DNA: TGTGCCAGCAGCGTAGGGGACAGGCCCTTCGGGACTGAAGCTTTCTTT
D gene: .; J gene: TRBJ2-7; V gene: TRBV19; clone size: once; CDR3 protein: CASSLTVSYEQYF; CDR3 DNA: TGTGCCAGTAGTTTGACAGTCTCCTACGAGCAGTACTTC
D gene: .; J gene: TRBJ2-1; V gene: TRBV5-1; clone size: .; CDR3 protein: CASSFRTAGSYNEQFF; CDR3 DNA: TGCGCCAGCAGCTTTAGGACAGCCGGCTCCTACAATGAGCAGTTCTTC
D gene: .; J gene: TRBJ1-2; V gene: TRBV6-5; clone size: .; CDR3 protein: CASSYEDNYGYTF; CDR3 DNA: TGTGCCAGCAGTTACGAGGATAACTATGGCTACACCTTC
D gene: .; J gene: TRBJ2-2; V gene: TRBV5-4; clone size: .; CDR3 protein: CASRPGGTSNTGELFF; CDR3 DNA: TGTGCCAGCAGACCCGGGGGGACATCTAACACCGGGGAGCTGTTTTTT
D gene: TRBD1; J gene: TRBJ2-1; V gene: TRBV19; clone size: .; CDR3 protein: CASSRRQGGNEQFF; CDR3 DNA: TGTGCCAGTAGTAGACGACAGGGTGGCAATGAGCAGTTCTTC
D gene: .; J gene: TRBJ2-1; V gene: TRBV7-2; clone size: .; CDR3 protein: CASTNRGALNNEQFF; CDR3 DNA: TGTGCCAGCACCAACCGGGGGGCACTGAACAATGAGCAGTTCTTC
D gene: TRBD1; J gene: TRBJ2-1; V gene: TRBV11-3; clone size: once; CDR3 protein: CASSPGQGRGEQFF; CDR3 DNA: TGTGCCAGCAGCCCCGGACAGGGACGGGGTGAGCAGTTCTTC
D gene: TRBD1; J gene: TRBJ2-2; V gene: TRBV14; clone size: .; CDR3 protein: CASSQPDRGRDTGELFF; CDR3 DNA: TGTGCCAGCAGCCAACCAGACAGGGGGCGGGACACCGGGGAGCTGTTTTTT
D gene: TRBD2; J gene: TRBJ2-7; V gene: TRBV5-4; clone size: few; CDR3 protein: CASSLAGTSGYEQYF; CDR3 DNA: TGTGCCAGCAGCTTGGCCGGGACTAGCGGTTACGAGCAGTACTTC
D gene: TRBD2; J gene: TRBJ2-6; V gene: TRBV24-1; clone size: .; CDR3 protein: CATQTTSGGANVLTF; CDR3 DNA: TGTGCCACCCAAACGACTAGCGGGGGGGCCAACGTCCTGACTTTC
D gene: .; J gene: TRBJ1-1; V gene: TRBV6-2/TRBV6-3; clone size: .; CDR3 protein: CASSRKTANTEAFF; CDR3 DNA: TGTGCCAGCAGCCGAAAGACAGCGAACACTGAAGCTTTCTTT
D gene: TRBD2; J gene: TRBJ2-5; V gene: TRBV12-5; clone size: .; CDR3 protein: CASGLVSVFLGAGNAQETQYF; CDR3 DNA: TGTGCTAGTGGTTTGGTATCTGTTTTCCTTGGAGCGGGGAACGCCCAAGAGACCCAGTACTTC